This T cell receptor beta chain emerged from a study of identical twins. Points from the study as a whole: Sharing of beta out-of-frame sequences by twins showed a weaker excess.

It was template switching that added a universal primer site, and there were unique molecular identifiers on the cDNA. TCRdb processed the 5' RACE reads anew with MiXCR; each CDR3 protein has one entry. The sample shows about 700,000 distinct CDR3 sequences, 8% to 9% of them seen only once. Comments on this clonotype: Its antigen is still unknown.

The germline V gene has CDR1 SNHLY and CDR2 FYNNEI. V was shortened by 8 bases and J by 8 bases, with 24 bases between the two germline ends. This CDR3 spans 16 amino acids. These data are also associated with another study on yellow fever vaccine responses in identical twins.

This chain connects TRBV2 to TRBJ1-4; D perhaps matches TRBD1 (6 bases). Sequences were obtained from PBMCs. The sequence came from a woman between 18 and 29 years old in good health. CDR3 sequence reads: CASSDDLGGAKEKLFF. The CDR3 DNA sequence: TGTGCCAGCTCCGATGATTTGGGGGGCGCAAAGGAAAAACTGTTTTTT.